This TCR beta chain was obtained from a study of shared clonotypes between healthy human individuals. Only a few counts were recorded for this clone. Its antigen is still unknown. Into CD45RA+ naive and CD45RA-negative memory subsets, the CD4+ cells were split. From germline, CDR1 is LNHDA and CDR2 SQIVND (reference sequence). This CDR3 has 14 amino acids. Trimming stripped 6 bases from V and 4 bases from J, with 12 bases between. Findings and limits, study-wide: Owing to a small donor count, the genetic and exposure-history diversity represented was limited.

Generated by immunoSEQ multiplex PCR, the TCRdb table keeps only in-frame clones and is missing some. The sample includes about 2.3 million clones, 85% to 95% of them seen just once. This rearrangement joins TRBV19 to TRBJ1-4, with unresolved D. The sequenced sample consisted of naive CD4+ T cells from PBMCs. Subset given: CD45RA+ positively selected. This TCR derives from a man in his late teens or twenties in good health. Some clones in this sample may be carry-over from other donors' samples. The CDR3 spells CASRVGRVNEKLFF. The CDR3, as DNA: TGTGCCAGTAGAGTCGGACGGGTTAATGAAAAACTGTTTTTT.